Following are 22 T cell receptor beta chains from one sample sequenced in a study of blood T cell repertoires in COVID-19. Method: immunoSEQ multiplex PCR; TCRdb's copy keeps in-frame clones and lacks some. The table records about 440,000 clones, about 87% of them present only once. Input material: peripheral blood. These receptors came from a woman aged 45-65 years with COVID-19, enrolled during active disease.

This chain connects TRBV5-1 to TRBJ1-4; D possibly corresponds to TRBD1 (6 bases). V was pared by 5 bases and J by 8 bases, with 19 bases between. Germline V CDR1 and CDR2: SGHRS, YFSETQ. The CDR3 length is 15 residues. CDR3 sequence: CASSRTTGGREKLFF. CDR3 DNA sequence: TGCGCCAGCAGTCGGACAACCGGGGGGCGCGAAAAACTGTTTTTT.

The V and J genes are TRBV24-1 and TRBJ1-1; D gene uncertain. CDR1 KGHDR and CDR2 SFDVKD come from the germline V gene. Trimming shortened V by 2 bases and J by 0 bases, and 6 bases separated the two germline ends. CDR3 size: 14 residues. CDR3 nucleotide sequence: TGTGCCACCAGTGATTCCCAGTTGAACACTGAAGCTTTCTTT. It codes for CATSDSQLNTEAFF.

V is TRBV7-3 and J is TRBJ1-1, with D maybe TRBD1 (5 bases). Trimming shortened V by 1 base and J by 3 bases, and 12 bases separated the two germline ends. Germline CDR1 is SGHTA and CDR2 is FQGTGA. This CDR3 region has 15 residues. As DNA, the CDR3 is TGTGCCAGCAGCTTAAAGGGGCTACCGGACACTGAAGCTTTCTTT. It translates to CASSLKGLPDTEAFF.

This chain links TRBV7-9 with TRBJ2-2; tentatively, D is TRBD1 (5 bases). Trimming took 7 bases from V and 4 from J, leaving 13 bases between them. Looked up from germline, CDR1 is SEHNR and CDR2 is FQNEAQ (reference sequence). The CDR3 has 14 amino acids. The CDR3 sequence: CASTLGGATGELFF. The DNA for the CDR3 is TGTGCCAGCACCCTTGGTGGGGCCACCGGGGAGCTGTTTTTT.

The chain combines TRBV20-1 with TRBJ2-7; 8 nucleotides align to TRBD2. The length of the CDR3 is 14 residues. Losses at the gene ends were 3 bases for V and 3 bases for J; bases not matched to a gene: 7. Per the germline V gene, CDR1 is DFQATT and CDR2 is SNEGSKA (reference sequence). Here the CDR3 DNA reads TGCAGTGCTAGTCCGAGCGGGGGCCTCTACGAGCAGTACTTC. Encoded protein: CSASPSGGLYEQYF.

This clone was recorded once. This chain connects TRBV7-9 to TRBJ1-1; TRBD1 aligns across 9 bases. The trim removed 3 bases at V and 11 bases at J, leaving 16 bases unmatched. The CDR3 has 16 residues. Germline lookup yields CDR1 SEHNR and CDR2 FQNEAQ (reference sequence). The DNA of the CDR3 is TGTGCCAGCAGCTTCCCCCCGGGACAGGGACCGCCCGGGGCTTTCTTT. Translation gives CASSFPPGQGPPGAFF.

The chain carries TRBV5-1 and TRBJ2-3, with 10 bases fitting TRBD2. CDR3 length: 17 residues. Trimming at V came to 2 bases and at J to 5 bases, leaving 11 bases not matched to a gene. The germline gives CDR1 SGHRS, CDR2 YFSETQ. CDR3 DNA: TGCGCCAGCAGCTTTCAGCCGGCCAGCGGGGGGGTAGATACGCAGTATTTT. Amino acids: CASSFQPASGGVDTQYF.

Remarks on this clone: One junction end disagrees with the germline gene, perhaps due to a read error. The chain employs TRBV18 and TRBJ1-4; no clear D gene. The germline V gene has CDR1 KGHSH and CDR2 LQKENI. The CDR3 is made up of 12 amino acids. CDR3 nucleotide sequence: TGTGCCAGCTCAGCATCCCCAAACAGCCAACATTTT. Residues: CASSASPNSQHF.

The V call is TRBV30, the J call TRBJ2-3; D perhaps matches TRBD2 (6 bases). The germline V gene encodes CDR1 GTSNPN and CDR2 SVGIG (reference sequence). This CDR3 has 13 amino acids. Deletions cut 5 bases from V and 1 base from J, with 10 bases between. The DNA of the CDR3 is TGTGCCTGGTCGGGGGAGGGCACAGATACGCAGTATTTT. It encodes CAWSGEGTDTQYF. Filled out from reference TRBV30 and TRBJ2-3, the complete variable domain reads SQTIHQWPATLVQPVGSPLSLECTVEGTSNPNLYWYRQAAGRGLQLLFYSVGIGQISSEVPQNLSASRPQDRQFILSSKKLLLSDSGFYLCAWSGEGTDTQYFGPGTRLTVL.

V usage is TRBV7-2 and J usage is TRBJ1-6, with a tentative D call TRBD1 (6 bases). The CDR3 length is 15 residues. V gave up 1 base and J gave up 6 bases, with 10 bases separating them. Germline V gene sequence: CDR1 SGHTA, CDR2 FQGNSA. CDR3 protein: CASSLEIGGNSPLHF. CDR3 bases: TGTGCCAGCAGCTTAGAGATAGGGGGTAATTCACCCCTCCACTTT.

The CDR3, as DNA: TGCGCCAGCAGCGTGGCCGCTTCGACAGGGGATCCTGGCTACACCTTC. Protein: CASSVAASTGDPGYTF. The chain links TRBV4-1 to TRBJ1-2, with 8 bases that match TRBD1. The J segment lost 7 bases and the V segment lost 5 bases, leaving 15 bases of the junction unmatched. The CDR3 length is 16 residues. Looked up from germline, CDR1 is MGHRA and CDR2 is YSYEKL.

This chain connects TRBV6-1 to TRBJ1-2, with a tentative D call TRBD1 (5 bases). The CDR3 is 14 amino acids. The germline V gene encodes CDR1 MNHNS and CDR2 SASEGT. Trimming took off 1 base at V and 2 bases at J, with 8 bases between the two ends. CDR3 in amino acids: CASSEGRGNYGYTF. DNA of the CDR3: TGTGCCAGCAGTGAAGGGCGGGGGAACTATGGCTACACCTTC.

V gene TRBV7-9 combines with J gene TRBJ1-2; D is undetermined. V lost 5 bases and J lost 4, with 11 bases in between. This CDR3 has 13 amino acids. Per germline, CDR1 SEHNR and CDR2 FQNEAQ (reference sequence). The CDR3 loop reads CASSPQFLYGYTF. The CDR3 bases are TGTGCCAGCAGCCCACAGTTCCTCTATGGCTACACCTTC.

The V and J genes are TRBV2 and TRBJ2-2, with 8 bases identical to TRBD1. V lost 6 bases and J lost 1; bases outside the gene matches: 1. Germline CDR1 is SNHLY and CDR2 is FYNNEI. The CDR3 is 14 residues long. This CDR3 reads CASRQGENTGELFF. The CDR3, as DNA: TGTGCCAGCAGACAGGGGGAGAACACCGGGGAGCTGTTTTTT.

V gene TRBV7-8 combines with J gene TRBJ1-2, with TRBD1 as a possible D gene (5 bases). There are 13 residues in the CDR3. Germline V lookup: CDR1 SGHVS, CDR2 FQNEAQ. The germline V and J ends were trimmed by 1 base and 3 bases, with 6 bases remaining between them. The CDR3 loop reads CASSLVTDYGYTF. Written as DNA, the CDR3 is TGTGCCAGCAGCTTAGTGACAGACTATGGCTACACCTTC.

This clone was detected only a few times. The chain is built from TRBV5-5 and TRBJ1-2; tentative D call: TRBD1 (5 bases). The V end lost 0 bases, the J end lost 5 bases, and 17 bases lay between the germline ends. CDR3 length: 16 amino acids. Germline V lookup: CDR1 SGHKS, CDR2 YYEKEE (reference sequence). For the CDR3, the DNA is TGTGCCAGCAGCTTGGCCTCCCCGCCAGGGAGGTATGGCTACACCTTC. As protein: CASSLASPPGRYGYTF.

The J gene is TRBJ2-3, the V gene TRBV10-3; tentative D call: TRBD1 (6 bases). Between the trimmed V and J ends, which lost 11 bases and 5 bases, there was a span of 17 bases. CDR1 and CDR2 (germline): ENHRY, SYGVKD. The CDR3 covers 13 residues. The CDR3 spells CAAHQGLRDTQYF. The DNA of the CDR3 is TGTGCCGCCCACCAGGGGTTGAGAGATACGCAGTATTTT.

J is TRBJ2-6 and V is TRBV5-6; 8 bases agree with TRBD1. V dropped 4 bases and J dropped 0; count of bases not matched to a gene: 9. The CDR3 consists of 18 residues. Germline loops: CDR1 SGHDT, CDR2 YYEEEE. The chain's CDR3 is CASSTAGTGFSGANVLTF. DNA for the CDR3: TGTGCCAGCAGCACGGCCGGGACAGGATTCTCTGGGGCCAACGTCCTGACTTTC.

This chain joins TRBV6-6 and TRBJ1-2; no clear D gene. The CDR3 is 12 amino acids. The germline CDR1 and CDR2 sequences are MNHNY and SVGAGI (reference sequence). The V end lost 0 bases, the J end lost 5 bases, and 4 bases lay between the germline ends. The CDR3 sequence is CASSYSPYGYTF. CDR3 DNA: TGTGCCAGCAGTTACTCCCCATATGGCTACACCTTC.

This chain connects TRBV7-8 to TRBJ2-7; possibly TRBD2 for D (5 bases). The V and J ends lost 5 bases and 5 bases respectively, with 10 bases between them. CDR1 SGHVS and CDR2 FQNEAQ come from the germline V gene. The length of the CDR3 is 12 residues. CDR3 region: CASSRTWHEQYF. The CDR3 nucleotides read TGTGCCAGCAGCCGGACTTGGCACGAGCAGTACTTC.

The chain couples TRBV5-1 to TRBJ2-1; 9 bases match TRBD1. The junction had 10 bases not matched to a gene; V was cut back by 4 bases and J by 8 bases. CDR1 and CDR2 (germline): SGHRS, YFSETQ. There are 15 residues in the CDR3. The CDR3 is CASSPPGQGFDEQFF. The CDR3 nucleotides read TGCGCCAGCAGCCCGCCGGGACAGGGATTCGATGAGCAGTTCTTC.

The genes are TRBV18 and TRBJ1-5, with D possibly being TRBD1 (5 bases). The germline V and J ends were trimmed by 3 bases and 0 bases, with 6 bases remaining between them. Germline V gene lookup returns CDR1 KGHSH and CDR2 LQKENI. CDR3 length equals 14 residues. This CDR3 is CASSPTDSNQPQHF. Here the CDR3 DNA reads TGTGCCAGCTCACCGACAGATAGCAATCAGCCCCAGCATTTT.